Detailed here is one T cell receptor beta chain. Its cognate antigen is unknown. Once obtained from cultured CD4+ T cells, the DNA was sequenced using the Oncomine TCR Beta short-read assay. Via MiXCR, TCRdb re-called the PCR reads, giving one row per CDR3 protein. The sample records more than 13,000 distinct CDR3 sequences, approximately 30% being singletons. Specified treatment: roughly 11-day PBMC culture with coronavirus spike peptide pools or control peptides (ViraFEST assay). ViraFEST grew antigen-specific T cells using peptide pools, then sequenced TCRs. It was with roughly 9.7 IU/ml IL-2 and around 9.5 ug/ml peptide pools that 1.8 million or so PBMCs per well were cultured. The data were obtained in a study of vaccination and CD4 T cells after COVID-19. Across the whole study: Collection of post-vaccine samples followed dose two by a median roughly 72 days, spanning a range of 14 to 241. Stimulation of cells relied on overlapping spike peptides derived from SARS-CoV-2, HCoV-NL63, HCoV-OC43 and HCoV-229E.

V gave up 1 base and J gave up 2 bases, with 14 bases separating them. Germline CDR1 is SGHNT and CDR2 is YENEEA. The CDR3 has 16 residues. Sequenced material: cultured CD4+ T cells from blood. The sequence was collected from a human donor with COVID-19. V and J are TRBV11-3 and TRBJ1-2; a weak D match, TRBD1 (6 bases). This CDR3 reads CASSLVPQGRNYGYTF. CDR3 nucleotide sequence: TGTGCCAGCAGCTTAGTCCCACAGGGTCGGAACTATGGCTACACCTTC.